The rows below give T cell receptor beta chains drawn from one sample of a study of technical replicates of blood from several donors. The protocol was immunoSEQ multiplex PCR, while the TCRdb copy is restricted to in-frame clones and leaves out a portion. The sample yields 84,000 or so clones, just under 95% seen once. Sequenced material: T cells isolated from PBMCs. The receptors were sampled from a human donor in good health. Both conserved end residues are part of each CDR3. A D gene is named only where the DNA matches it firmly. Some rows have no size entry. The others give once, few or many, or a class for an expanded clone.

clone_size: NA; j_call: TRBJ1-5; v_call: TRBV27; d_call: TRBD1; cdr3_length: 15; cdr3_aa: CASSNWDRGDQPQHF; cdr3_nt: TGTGCCAGCAGTAACTGGGACAGGGGTGATCAGCCCCAGCATTTT
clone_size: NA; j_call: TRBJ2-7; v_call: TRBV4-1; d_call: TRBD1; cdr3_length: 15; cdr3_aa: CASSSGQRIPGEQYF; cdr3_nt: TGCGCCAGCAGCTCGGGACAGAGGATCCCAGGCGAGCAGTACTTC
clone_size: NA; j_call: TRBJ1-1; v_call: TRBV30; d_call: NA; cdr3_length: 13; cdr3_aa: CAWSVGDNTEAFF; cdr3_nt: TGTGCCTGGAGTGTCGGGGATAACACTGAAGCTTTCTTT
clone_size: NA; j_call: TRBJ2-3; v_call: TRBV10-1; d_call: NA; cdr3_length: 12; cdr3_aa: CASRDNTDTQYF; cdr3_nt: TGCGCCAGTCGGGACAACACAGATACGCAGTATTTT
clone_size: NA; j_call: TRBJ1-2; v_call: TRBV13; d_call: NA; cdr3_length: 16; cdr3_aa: CASSLEPSAFNYGYTF; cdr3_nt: TGTGCCAGCAGCTTAGAACCTAGTGCGTTTAACTATGGCTACACCTTC
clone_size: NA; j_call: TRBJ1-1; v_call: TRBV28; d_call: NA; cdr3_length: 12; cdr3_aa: CASSPWGGEAFF; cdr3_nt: TGTGCCAGCAGCCCCTGGGGAGGTGAAGCTTTCTTT
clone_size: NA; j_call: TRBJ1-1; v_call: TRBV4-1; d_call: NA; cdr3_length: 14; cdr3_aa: CASSLYQENTEAFF; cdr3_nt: TGCGCCAGCAGCTTATACCAGGAGAACACTGAAGCTTTCTTT
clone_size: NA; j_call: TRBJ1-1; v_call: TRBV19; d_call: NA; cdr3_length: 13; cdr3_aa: CASSNTMNTEAFF; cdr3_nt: TGTGCCAGTAGTAACACTATGAACACTGAAGCTTTCTTT
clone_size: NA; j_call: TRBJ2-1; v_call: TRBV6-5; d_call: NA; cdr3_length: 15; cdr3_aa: CASSPSGTGGNEQFF; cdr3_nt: TGTGCCAGCAGTCCCTCCGGAACCGGGGGAAATGAGCAGTTCTTC
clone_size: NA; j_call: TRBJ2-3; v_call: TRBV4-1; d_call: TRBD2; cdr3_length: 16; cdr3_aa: CASSQNLAGGSDTQYF; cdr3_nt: TGCGCCAGCAGCCAGAACTTAGCGGGAGGGTCAGATACGCAGTATTTT
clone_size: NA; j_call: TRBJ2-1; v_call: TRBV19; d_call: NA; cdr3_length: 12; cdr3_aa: CASSIDRGRQFF; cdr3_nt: TGTGCCAGTAGTATAGACAGGGGACGGCAGTTCTTC
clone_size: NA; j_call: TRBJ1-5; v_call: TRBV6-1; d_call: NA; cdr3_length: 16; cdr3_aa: CASSERGGYSNQPQHF; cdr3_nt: TGTGCCAGCAGTGAACGGGGGGGATATAGCAATCAGCCCCAGCATTTT
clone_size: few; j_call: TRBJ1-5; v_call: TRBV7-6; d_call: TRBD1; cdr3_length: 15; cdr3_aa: CASSLGQGRNQPQHF; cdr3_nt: TGTGCCAGCAGCTTAGGACAGGGGCGCAATCAGCCCCAGCATTTT
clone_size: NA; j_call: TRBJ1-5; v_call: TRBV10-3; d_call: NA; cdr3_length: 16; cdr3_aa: CAISDGGRISNQPQHF; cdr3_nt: TGTGCCATCAGTGACGGGGGACGGATAAGCAATCAGCCCCAGCATTTT
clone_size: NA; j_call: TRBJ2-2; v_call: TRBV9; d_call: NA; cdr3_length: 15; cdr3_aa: CASSVYRGGTGELFF; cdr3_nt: TGTGCCAGCAGCGTCTACAGGGGGGGAACCGGGGAGCTGTTTTTT
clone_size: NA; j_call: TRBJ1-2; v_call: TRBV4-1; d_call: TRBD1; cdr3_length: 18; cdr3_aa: CASSQETLFPGQGYGYTF; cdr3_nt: TGCGCCAGCAGCCAAGAGACCCTATTTCCGGGACAGGGGTATGGCTACACCTTC
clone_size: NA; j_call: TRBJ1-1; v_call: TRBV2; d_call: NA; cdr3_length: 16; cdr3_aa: CASSPPSLVVNTEAFF; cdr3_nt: TGTGCCAGCAGTCCACCCTCTTTGGTAGTGAACACTGAAGCTTTCTTT
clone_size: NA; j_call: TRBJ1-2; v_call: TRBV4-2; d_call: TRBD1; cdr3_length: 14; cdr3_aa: CASSAQGDVSGYTF; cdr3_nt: TGTGCCAGCAGCGCACAGGGGGACGTGAGCGGCTACACCTTC
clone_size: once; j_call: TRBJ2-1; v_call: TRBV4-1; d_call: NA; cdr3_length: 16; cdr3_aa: CASSQAGQGSYNEQFF; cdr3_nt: TGCGCCAGCAGCCAAGCAGGTCAGGGATCCTACAATGAGCAGTTCTTC
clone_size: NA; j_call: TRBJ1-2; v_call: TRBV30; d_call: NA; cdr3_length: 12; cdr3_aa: CAWSVTRYGYTF; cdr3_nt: TGTGCCTGGAGTGTAACGCGATATGGCTACACCTTC
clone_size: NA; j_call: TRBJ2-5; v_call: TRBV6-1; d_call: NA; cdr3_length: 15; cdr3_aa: CASSDGQTFWGTQYF; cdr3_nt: TGTGCCAGCAGTGACGGACAGACCTTTTGGGGGACCCAGTACTTC
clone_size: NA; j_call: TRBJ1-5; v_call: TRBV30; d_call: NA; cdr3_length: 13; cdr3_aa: CAWSVRGNQPQHF; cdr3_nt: TGTGCCTGGAGTGTACGCGGAAATCAGCCCCAGCATTTT
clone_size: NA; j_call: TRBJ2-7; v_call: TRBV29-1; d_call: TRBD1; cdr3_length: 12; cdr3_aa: CSVRGQNYEQYF; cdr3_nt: TGCAGCGTGAGGGGACAGAACTACGAGCAGTACTTC
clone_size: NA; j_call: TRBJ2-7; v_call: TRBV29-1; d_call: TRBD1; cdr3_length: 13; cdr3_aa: CSVLYGTAYEQYF; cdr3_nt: TGCAGCGTCCTCTACGGGACAGCCTACGAGCAGTACTTC
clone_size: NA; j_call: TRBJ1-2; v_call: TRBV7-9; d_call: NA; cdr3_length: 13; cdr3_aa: CASSRDTSMGYTF; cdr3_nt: TGTGCCAGCAGTCGGGACACCTCTATGGGCTACACCTTC
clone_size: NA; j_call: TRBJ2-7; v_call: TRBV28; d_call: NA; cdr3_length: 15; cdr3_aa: CASSPRRAGGNEQYF; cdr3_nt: TGTGCCAGCAGTCCCCGCAGGGCCGGGGGTAACGAGCAGTACTTC
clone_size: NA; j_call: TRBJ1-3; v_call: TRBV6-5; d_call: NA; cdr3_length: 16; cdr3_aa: CASSYGGGTVGNTIYF; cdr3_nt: TGTGCCAGCAGTTACGGGGGGGGAACGGTTGGAAACACCATATATTTT
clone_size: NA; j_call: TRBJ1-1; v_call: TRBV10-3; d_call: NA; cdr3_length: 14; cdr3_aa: CAISETDSHTEAFF; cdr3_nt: TGTGCCATCAGTGAGACAGACAGCCACACTGAAGCTTTCTTT
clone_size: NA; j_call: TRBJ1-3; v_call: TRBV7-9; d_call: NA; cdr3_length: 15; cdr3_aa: CASSFGDSSGNTIYF; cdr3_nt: TGTGCCAGCAGCTTCGGAGACAGCTCTGGAAACACCATATATTTT
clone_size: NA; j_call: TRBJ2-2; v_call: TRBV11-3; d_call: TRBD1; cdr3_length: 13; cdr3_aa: CAIPGQGGGELFF; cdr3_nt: TGTGCCATACCGGGACAGGGAGGCGGGGAGCTGTTTTTT
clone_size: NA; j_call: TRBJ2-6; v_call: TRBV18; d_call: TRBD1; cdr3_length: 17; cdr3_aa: CASSPRTGSSGANVLTF; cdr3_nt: TGTGCCAGCTCACCAAGGACAGGGAGTTCTGGGGCCAACGTCCTGACTTTC